This is a list of T cell receptor beta chains from one sample in a study of blood T cell repertoires in COVID-19. TCRdb's copy holds only in-frame clones and misses some; the assay was immunoSEQ multiplex PCR. The sample has fewer than 250,000 clones; 65% to 90% are singletons. Specimen: peripheral blood. These receptors were taken from a woman between 45 and 65 years old with acute or convalescent COVID-19. The CDR3 runs from the conserved cysteine through the conserved F or W. A D gene is named only where the DNA matches it firmly. Only part of the rows carry a size: once, few, many, or a class if the clone is expanded.

17	TRBJ2-3	.	.	TRBV5-1	TGCGCCAGCAGCTTGGGTGGGGCAAGGGACTTCACAGATACGCAGTATTTT	CASSLGGARDFTDTQYF
15	TRBJ2-3	TRBD2	once	TRBV27	TGTGCCAGCACTTATAGCGGGACTCCCACAGATACGCAGTATTTT	CASTYSGTPTDTQYF
15	TRBJ1-2	TRBD1	.	TRBV19	TGTGCCAGTAGTATAGATCGGGGGACAGACTATGGCTACACCTTC	CASSIDRGTDYGYTF
13	TRBJ2-3	.	.	TRBV30	TGTGCCTGGAGTGGACAGCACACAGATACGCAGTATTTT	CAWSGQHTDTQYF
14	TRBJ1-1	TRBD1	.	TRBV27	TGTGCCAGCAGGGCACAGGGGGCGAGCACTGAAGCTTTCTTT	CASRAQGASTEAFF
14	TRBJ2-2	.	.	TRBV29-1	TGCAGCGTTGCCACGGGATCGGGCACCGGGGAGCTGTTTTTT	CSVATGSGTGELFF
17	TRBJ1-4	.	.	TRBV11-2	TGTGCCAGCAGCCGTGACCGGGTTGAAGCAACTAATGAAAAACTGTTTTTT	CASSRDRVEATNEKLFF
14	TRBJ1-1	.	once	TRBV30	TGTGCCTGGAGTCACGGGGGGGGGTTGAATGAAGCTTTCTTT	CAWSHGGGLNEAFF
17	TRBJ2-3	.	few	TRBV14	TGTGCCAGCAGCCAAGATTGGCCAGGGTTTTACACAGATACGCAGTATTTT	CASSQDWPGFYTDTQYF
15	TRBJ2-1	TRBD1	once	TRBV7-2	TGTGCCAGCAGCTGGGGACAGGGGACATACAATGAGCAGTTCTTC	CASSWGQGTYNEQFF
15	TRBJ2-2	TRBD2	.	TRBV28	TGTGCCAGCAGTGAGACTAGCGGGAGGGCCGGGGAGCTGTTTTTT	CASSETSGRAGELFF
14	TRBJ1-6	.	.	TRBV5-1	TGCGCCAGCAAAGCAGAGACAGTAACTTCACCCCTCCACTTT	CASKAETVTSPLHF
16	TRBJ1-6	TRBD1	.	TRBV18	TGTGCCAGCTCAGCCTCGGGACAGGGGGCAAATTCACCCCTCCACTTT	CASSASGQGANSPLHF
15	TRBJ1-4	.	.	TRBV11-2	TGTGCCAGCAGCTTAATTACCGGGATGCGCGAAAAACTGTTTTTT	CASSLITGMREKLFF
14	TRBJ1-5	.	.	TRBV19	TGTGCCAGTAGCCTTCCCAGGGCGTATCAGCCCCAGCATTTT	CASSLPRAYQPQHF
15	TRBJ2-7	.	.	TRBV7-2	TGTGCCAGCAGCTTAGCCTCTGGACTCATCTACGAGCAGTACTTC	CASSLASGLIYEQYF
14	TRBJ2-7	TRBD1	.	TRBV3-1/TRBV3-2	TGTGCCAGCAGCCAAGGGGACAGGGACTCCGAGCAGTACTTC	CASSQGDRDSEQYF
16	TRBJ2-2	TRBD2	.	TRBV10-3	TGTGCCATCAGTAATGGACTAGCGGGTGTCACCGGGGAGCTGTTTTTT	CAISNGLAGVTGELFF
14	TRBJ1-1	.	.	TRBV27	TGTGCCAGCAGGCAGGGCAGGGTGAACACTGAAGCTTTCTTT	CASRQGRVNTEAFF
18	TRBJ2-1	.	.	TRBV21-1	TGTGCCAGCACCACACCCCCGGGCGGGGTTGAAACCTACAATGAGCAGTTCTTC	CASTTPPGGVETYNEQFF
15	TRBJ2-2	TRBD2	.	TRBV3-1/TRBV3-2	TGTGCCAGCAGCCGCCTGCGGGGAGGGACCGGGGAGCTGTTTTTT	CASSRLRGGTGELFF
12	TRBJ1-5	.	.	TRBV6-5	TGTGCCAGCACAACAGGGTATCAGCCCCAGCATTTT	CASTTGYQPQHF
16	TRBJ2-1	TRBD2	few	TRBV5-1	TGCGCCAGCAGCATTGGGGGGGTTCTCTCCTACAATGAGCAGTTCTTC	CASSIGGVLSYNEQFF
14	TRBJ1-4	.	.	TRBV5-1	TGCGCCAGCAGCTTCGGGTCCGGTAATGAAAAACTGTTTTTT	CASSFGSGNEKLFF
13	TRBJ1-2	.	.	TRBV12-3/TRBV12-4	TGTGCCAGCAGTTTTGGGGGGGGCTATGGCTACACCTTC	CASSFGGGYGYTF
17	TRBJ1-4	.	.	TRBV7-9	TGTGCCAGCAGCTTAGCCGGGGACCGCCGGGGGAATGAAAAACTGTTTTTT	CASSLAGDRRGNEKLFF
14	TRBJ2-2	.	once	TRBV19	TGTGCCAGTAGTAGGGGGCGAAGTTTCGGGGAGCTGTTTTTT	CASSRGRSFGELFF
17	TRBJ2-7	.	.	TRBV3-1/TRBV3-2	TGTGCCAGCAGCCAAGATTTACACAGGGGGGGATCCTACGAGCAGTACTTC	CASSQDLHRGGSYEQYF
15	TRBJ2-3	.	.	TRBV5-1	TGCGCCAGCAGCTTGGTTAGGACAGACACAGATACGCAGTATTTT	CASSLVRTDTDTQYF
14	TRBJ1-5	.	.	TRBV2	TGTGCCAGCAGTGGGACAGTGAACAATCAGCCCCAGCATTTT	CASSGTVNNQPQHF
13	TRBJ1-5	TRBD1	few	TRBV29-1	TGCAGCGTGCAGACAGGGGTCAATCAGCCCCAGCATTTT	CSVQTGVNQPQHF
17	TRBJ2-7	.	.	TRBV27	TGTGCCAGCAGTTCGTCGACAGGAGCTAGGGGGTCGTACGAGCAGTACTTC	CASSSSTGARGSYEQYF
13	TRBJ1-6	.	.	TRBV29-1	TGCAGCGTTCAGCAGGGTGGGGATTCACCCCTCCACTTT	CSVQQGGDSPLHF
13	TRBJ2-3	.	once	TRBV12-3/TRBV12-4	TGTGCCAGCAATCAGGGAGGAACGGATACGCAGTATTTT	CASNQGGTDTQYF
16	TRBJ2-7	TRBD2	once	TRBV3-1/TRBV3-2	TGTGCCAGCAGTCCTACCCGGACTAGCGTAACCTACGAGCAGTACTTC	CASSPTRTSVTYEQYF
15	TRBJ2-1	TRBD2	.	TRBV6-2/TRBV6-3	TGTGCCAGCAGCCTAAGTGCGGGGGGCCGAAATGAGCAGTTCTTC	CASSLSAGGRNEQFF
16	TRBJ2-7	TRBD1	.	TRBV5-4	TGTGCCAGCAGCGCCGGGACAGGAGCCGTTACCTACGAGCAGTACTTC	CASSAGTGAVTYEQYF
14	TRBJ2-7	TRBD1	.	TRBV23-1	TGCGCCAGCAGTCAGCGACAGGGATCCTACGAGCAGTACTTC	CASSQRQGSYEQYF
13	TRBJ1-2	.	.	TRBV27	TGTGCCAGCAGTCTACAGGGAGTGTATGGCTACACCTTC	CASSLQGVYGYTF
15	TRBJ2-1	.	.	TRBV3-1/TRBV3-2	TGTGCCAGCAGCCCGTCAAGAGCGGCGAAAGCTGAGCAGTTCTTC	CASSPSRAAKAEQFF
15	TRBJ2-7	TRBD2	.	TRBV13	TGTGCCAGCAGCTTTAGCGGGAGATACTCCTACGAGCAGTACTTC	CASSFSGRYSYEQYF
13	TRBJ1-1	.	once	TRBV7-2	TGTGCCAGCAGAAAGGACTTGAACACTGAAGCTTTCTTT	CASRKDLNTEAFF
15	TRBJ2-3	TRBD2	.	TRBV7-9	TGTGCCAGCAGCGTGACTAGCGGGGGCACAGATACGCAGTATTTT	CASSVTSGGTDTQYF
15	TRBJ2-1	TRBD2	.	TRBV11-2	TGTGCCAGCAGCTTTGTGGCGGGAGTGGGGAATGAGCAGTTCTTC	CASSFVAGVGNEQFF
16	TRBJ2-3	TRBD1	.	TRBV5-1	TGCGCCAGCAGCTCACCGGGACAGGGATTCACAGATACGCAGTATTTT	CASSSPGQGFTDTQYF
16	TRBJ2-1	TRBD2	.	TRBV18	TGTGCCAGCTCACCACGGGTGAGCGGGGGAGGAAGCGAGCAGTTCTTC	CASSPRVSGGGSEQFF
15	TRBJ1-4	.	few	TRBV4-1	TGCGCCAGCAGCCAACCAGACAGGTCGAATGAAAAACTGTTTTTT	CASSQPDRSNEKLFF
15	TRBJ1-2	.	once	TRBV4-2	TGTGCCAGCAGCCCCCATTCAGACACGGAATATGGCTACACCTTC	CASSPHSDTEYGYTF
15	TRBJ2-7	TRBD1	.	TRBV2	TGTGCCAGCGGTGGGGGTGTTGGGACAGCCTACGAGCAGTACTTC	CASGGGVGTAYEQYF
18	TRBJ2-3	.	.	TRBV7-2	TGTGCCAGCAGCCCCCCCTCGGGGGGCGCGGTAAGCACAGATACGCAGTATTTT	CASSPPSGGAVSTDTQYF
14	TRBJ1-5	.	.	TRBV28	TGTGCCAGCAGTCGGACAAATAGCAATCAGCCCCAGCATTTT	CASSRTNSNQPQHF
15	TRBJ2-5	.	.	TRBV13	TGTGCCAGCAGCTTAAGGCGAGCGGGCGGCCAGACCCAGTACTTC	CASSLRRAGGQTQYF
13	TRBJ1-5	.	.	TRBV30	TGTGCCTGGAGTTACTCGGAGGATCAGCCCCAGCATTTT	CAWSYSEDQPQHF
14	TRBJ1-5	.	.	TRBV7-2	TGTGCCAGCAGTTGGACAGTGCGCAATCAGCCCCAGCATTTT	CASSWTVRNQPQHF